This T cell receptor beta chain was sequenced during a study of CD4 T cells in relation to SARS-CoV-2 and coronaviruses. Method: immunoSEQ multiplex PCR; TCRdb's copy keeps in-frame clones and lacks some. The sample lists 10,000 to 15,000 clones; 69% were seen once. Germline CDR1 is LGHDT and CDR2 is YNNKEL (reference sequence). V dropped 1 base and J dropped 0 bases, with 12 bases sitting between them. The CDR3 sequence is 16 residues long. CD4+ T cells from unexposed donors were obtained before the COVID-19 pandemic (2011-2018). After roughly ten days of culture, CD4+ T cells were isolated. Of note for this clone: The antigen is not known.

The chain links TRBV3-1 (or the pseudogene TRBV3-2) to TRBJ1-2; no definite D call. This TCR was sampled from a human donor in good health. The sequenced sample consisted of CD4+ T cells from PBMCs, cultured in vitro. CDR3 sequence reads: CASSQGPGPANYGYTF. CDR3 nucleotide sequence: TGTGCCAGCAGCCAAGGCCCCGGGCCCGCTAACTATGGCTACACCTTC.